What follows are 11 T cell receptor beta chains derived from one specimen sequenced in a study of Graves' ophthalmopathy and Graves' hyperthyroidism. The authors amplified TCR beta CDR3 regions from RNA transcripts. The first-round RT-PCR employed HTBI primers together with the Qiagen OneStep RT-PCR kit. A multiplex PCR was then performed as the second round. One entry per CDR3 protein, called by TCRdb with MiXCR from the multiplex PCR reads. The sample yields some 240,000 distinct CDR3 sequences, around 45% seen once. The sample comprised peripheral blood. The receptors originated from an adult man with Graves' ophthalmopathy.

In regard to this clonotype: A much larger clone is a single base away; this may be a read error. V gene TRBV7-2 combines with J gene TRBJ2-7; TRBD1 agrees at 10 bases. This CDR3 spans 13 amino acids. From germline, CDR1 is SGHTA and CDR2 FQGNSA. The CDR3 spells CASSRQGAYKQYF. In DNA, the CDR3 is TGTGCCAGCAGTCGACAGGGGGCCTACAAGCAGTACTTC.

The table lists this clonotype with a few counts. One end of the junction does not line up with germline, which may come from a read error. This sequence joins TRBV7-2 and TRBJ1-1; D might be TRBD1 (6 bases). The CDR3 sequence is 12 residues long. Looked up from germline, CDR1 is SGHTA and CDR2 is FQGNSA. The CDR3 protein is CASSLGAGAPLF. The CDR3 DNA is TGTGCCAGCAGCCTAGGGGCGGGGGCGCCCCTCTTT.

The CDR3 reads CASSSRDRETEAFF. CDR3 nucleotide sequence: TGTGCCAGCAGCTCCCGGGACAGGGAAACTGAAGCTTTCTTT. The genes are TRBV7-9 and TRBJ1-1; the match to TRBD1 covers 9 bases. The CDR3 consists of 14 residues. After removal of 4 bases from V and 5 bases from J, the junction contained 5 bases not matched to a gene. CDR1 is SEHNR and CDR2 is FQNEAQ in the germline V gene (reference sequence).

This clonotype was detected a few times. The rearrangement uses TRBV12-3 or TRBV12-4 and TRBJ2-7; 7 nucleotides agree with TRBD1. CDR3 length: 13 residues. V shed 4 bases, J shed 2 bases, and the junction held 2 bases outside the gene matches. The CDR3 sequence is CASSWDRAYEQYF. CDR3 DNA sequence: TGTGCCAGCAGTTGGGACAGAGCCTACGAGCAGTACTTC.

The chain combines TRBV11-2 with TRBJ2-2; 7 bases line up with TRBD2. J gave up 1 base and V 5 bases, and 4 bases lay outside the gene matches. CDR1 is SGHAT and CDR2 is FQNNGV in the germline V gene. This CDR3 is 15 amino acids long. The CDR3 spells CASSTSGMNTGELFF. The CDR3, as DNA: TGTGCCAGCAGCACCAGCGGGATGAACACCGGGGAGCTGTTTTTT.

The genes are TRBV7-2 and TRBJ1-2, with 10 nucleotides matching TRBD1. J was trimmed by 8 bases and V by 6 bases; bases with no gene match: 12. This CDR3 region has 15 residues. Germline assignment: CDR1 SGHTA and CDR2 FQGNSA. Written as DNA, the CDR3 is TGTGCCAGCAGTATTCTAATTGGGACAGGGGAAGGCTACACCTTC. The encoded protein is CASSILIGTGEGYTF. Complete variable domain (other parts from reference TRBV7-2 and TRBJ1-2): GAGVSQSPSNKVTEKGKDVELRCDPISGHTALYWYRQSLGQGLEFLIYFQGNSAPDKSGLPSDRFSAERTGGSVSTLTIQRTQQEDSAVYLCASSILIGTGEGYTFGSGTRLTVV.

The rearrangement uses TRBV20-1 and TRBJ2-5; TRBD1 aligns across 11 bases. Germline CDR1 DFQATT, CDR2 SNEGSKA (reference sequence). The CDR3 length is 16 residues. Trimming at V came to 5 bases and at J to 0 bases, leaving 8 bases not matched to a gene. The CDR3 DNA sequence: TGCAGTGCTTTTCGCCGGGACAGGGGGTACCAAGAGACCCAGTACTTC. Its translation: CSAFRRDRGYQETQYF.

The V and J genes are TRBV4-1 and TRBJ2-5; 10 nucleotides align to TRBD2. The trim removed 7 bases at V and 1 base at J, leaving 3 bases unmatched. The germline gives CDR1 MGHRA, CDR2 YSYEKL. This CDR3 is built from 14 residues. CDR3 coding DNA: TGCGCCAGCAAGGTAGCGGGGGGCCAAGAGACCCAGTACTTC. It codes for CASKVAGGQETQYF.

This sequence joins TRBV5-4 and TRBJ2-7, with 8 bases fitting TRBD1. Looked up from germline, CDR1 is SGHNT and CDR2 is YYREEE (reference sequence). V was pared by 1 base and J by 6 bases, with 6 bases of the junction left unmatched. The CDR3 extends over 14 amino acids. As DNA, the CDR3 is TGTGCCAGCAGCTTGCAGGGGGCGATCCCCGAGCAGTACTTC. It specifies CASSLQGAIPEQYF.

The rearrangement uses TRBV7-9 and TRBJ1-4, with a possible D match to TRBD1 (6 bases). CDR1 and CDR2 (germline): SEHNR, FQNEAQ (reference sequence). V shed 2 bases and J shed 6 bases, with 7 bases lying between them. There are 13 residues in the CDR3. DNA for the CDR3: TGTGCCAGCAGCTTACGGACAGATGAAAAACTGTTTTTT. Protein: CASSLRTDEKLFF.

CDR3: CATSDRSGRARGTDTQYF. For the CDR3, the DNA is TGTGCCACCAGTGACCGTAGCGGGAGGGCCCGTGGCACAGATACGCAGTATTTT. The V and J genes are TRBV24-1 and TRBJ2-3; TRBD2 aligns across 11 bases. V lost 4 bases, J lost 1 base, and 9 bases stayed unmatched. Per the germline V gene, CDR1 is KGHDR and CDR2 is SFDVKD. CDR3 length: 18 residues.